The 14 T cell receptor beta chains given below trace back to one sample, sequenced in a study of technical replicates of blood from a few donors. Repertoires were generated with immunoSEQ multiplex PCR, while TCRdb's copy carries only in-frame clones and drops some. This table has about 13,000 clones, roughly 85% appearing once. The sequencing input was PBMCs. The receptors were sampled from a human donor in good health.

The genes are TRBV15 and TRBJ2-1; 11 nucleotides line up with TRBD2. Trimming took 5 bases from V and 0 from J; bases not matched to a gene: 9. CDR3 size: 18 residues. Germline-derived CDR1 and CDR2 are LNHNV and YYDKDF (reference sequence). CDR3 amino acids: CATSPGLAEASSYNEQFF. CDR3 coding DNA: TGTGCCACCAGCCCGGGACTAGCGGAGGCGAGCTCCTACAATGAGCAGTTCTTC.

The V call is TRBV27, the J call TRBJ2-1; 7 bases fit TRBD1. J lost 12 bases, V lost 6 bases, and 8 bases had no gene match. CDR3 length equals 12 residues. Germline CDR1 and CDR2: MNHEY and SMNVEV (reference sequence). CDR3 region: CASSGQDLGQFF. CDR3 nucleotide sequence: TGTGCCAGCAGCGGACAGGACCTAGGGCAGTTCTTC.

CDR3 amino acids: CASSYRGTGQPQHF. The CDR3 nucleotides are TGTGCCAGCAGCTACAGGGGCACGGGTCAGCCCCAGCATTTT. The chain combines TRBV28 with TRBJ1-5; 7 bases are a match to TRBD1. The CDR3 length is 14 residues. Looked up from germline, CDR1 is MDHEN and CDR2 is SYDVKM. J gave up 6 bases and V 6 bases, and 8 bases lay outside the gene matches.

The chain recombines TRBV2 with TRBJ2-7; 7 bases fit TRBD1. The CDR3 totals 15 residues. Germline V gene data show CDR1 as SNHLY and CDR2 as FYNNEI. Trimming at V came to 5 bases and at J to 4 bases, leaving 11 bases not matched to a gene. This CDR3 is CASSTYRGTGYEQYF. Here the CDR3 DNA reads TGTGCCAGCAGTACTTACAGGGGCACAGGATACGAGCAGTACTTC.

A single count supports this clone. This chain links TRBV30 with TRBJ2-7; D might be TRBD2 (6 bases). Trimming removed 1 base from V and 6 bases from J, with 16 bases in between. Germline lookup yields CDR1 GTSNPN and CDR2 SVGIG (reference sequence). The CDR3 runs to 14 residues. The CDR3 DNA follows: TGTGCCTGGAGTGGTTCGGCCCTCGGGGGCGAGCAGTACTTC. It specifies CAWSGSALGGEQYF.

The J gene is TRBJ2-7, the V gene TRBV29-1, with TRBD2 identical over 9 bases. Germline V gene lookup returns CDR1 SQVTM and CDR2 ANQGSEA. V lost 4 bases and J lost 0; bases outside the gene matches: 10. This CDR3 region has 16 residues. The CDR3 DNA sequence: TGCAGCGTTGTGAGAGCTAGCGGGAAACTCTCCTACGAGCAGTACTTC. This gives the protein CSVVRASGKLSYEQYF.

The rearrangement links TRBV7-9 to TRBJ2-3; TRBD1 might be the D (5 bases). The CDR3 consists of 14 residues. CDR1 and CDR2 (germline): SEHNR, FQNEAQ (reference sequence). Deletions cut 0 bases from V and 2 bases from J, with 6 bases between. CDR3 in amino acids: CASSLAQDTDTQYF. In nucleotides, the CDR3 is TGTGCCAGCAGCTTAGCACAGGACACAGATACGCAGTATTTT.

This sequence joins TRBV18 and TRBJ2-7; the D gene is possibly TRBD1 (6 bases). V was trimmed by 4 bases and J by 2 bases, leaving 9 bases between them. CDR1 KGHSH and CDR2 LQKENI come from the germline V gene. The CDR3 sequence is 13 residues long. The CDR3 is CASSLGTTYEQYF. The DNA for the CDR3 is TGTGCCAGCTCACTTGGGACAACCTACGAGCAGTACTTC. The full variable domain, completed using reference TRBV18 and TRBJ2-7, is NAGVMQNPRHLVRRRGQEARLRCSPMKGHSHVYWYRQLPEEGLKFMVYLQKENIIDESGMPKERFSAEFPKEGPSILRIQQVVRGDSAAYFCASSLGTTYEQYFGPGTRLTVT.

In this sample, this clone turned up once. The V and J genes are TRBV7-6 and TRBJ2-7, with TRBD2 matching 10 bases. The CDR3 is made up of 15 amino acids. Germline V gene sequence: CDR1 SGHVS, CDR2 FNYEAQ. Trimming took 2 bases from V and 7 from J; bases not matched to a gene: 8. CDR3 DNA: TGTGCCAGCAGCTTATCTCTAGCGGGAGTTCAAGAGCAGTACTTC. Its protein product is CASSLSLAGVQEQYF.

The chain links TRBV6-1 to TRBJ2-7; 9 bases match TRBD1. The germline CDR1 and CDR2 sequences are MNHNS and SASEGT. The length of the CDR3 is 14 residues. The DNA for the CDR3 is TGTGCTGTTTCCGGGACAGGGATCTCCTACGAGCAGTACTTC. Residues: CAVSGTGISYEQYF.

This chain links TRBV9 with TRBJ2-1; D is perhaps TRBD1 (6 bases). The CDR3 totals 15 residues. Trimming left V 0 bases short and J 6 bases short, with 13 bases between. Germline V gene data show CDR1 as SGDLS and CDR2 as YYNGEE. The CDR3 protein is CASSVEGGPLNEQFF. CDR3 sequence (DNA): TGTGCCAGCAGCGTAGAAGGGGGACCCCTCAATGAGCAGTTCTTC.

This clone has only one observation. This sequence joins TRBV6-1 and TRBJ2-1, with D possibly being TRBD1 (8 bases). The ends were cut back, 8 bases at V and 6 bases at J, with 20 bases in the middle. The CDR3 contains 15 residues. Germline loops: CDR1 MNHNS, CDR2 SASEGT. The chain's CDR3 is CASLGVQGGINEQFF. CDR3 coding DNA: TGTGCCAGCCTGGGAGTACAGGGGGGGATCAATGAGCAGTTCTTC.

The chain uses TRBV5-1 and TRBJ2-7; 10 nucleotides align to TRBD2. The germline V gene has CDR1 SGHRS and CDR2 YFSETQ. The CDR3 spans 14 residues. Trimming took 2 bases from V and 5 from J; bases not matched to a gene: 4. CDR3 sequence reads: CASSLGLAGDEQYF. CDR3 DNA sequence: TGCGCCAGCAGCTTAGGGCTAGCGGGAGACGAGCAGTACTTC.

The rearrangement uses TRBV7-3 and TRBJ1-1, with D tentatively TRBD1 (5 bases). The V and J ends lost 5 bases and 10 bases respectively, with 14 bases between them. CDR3 length: 12 amino acids. The germline V gene encodes CDR1 SGHTA and CDR2 FQGTGA. Written as DNA, the CDR3 is TGTGCCAGCAGCCAGTCGGGGAGGGGAGCTTTCTTT. Protein product: CASSQSGRGAFF.